This T cell receptor (beta chain) stems from a study of T-cell reconstitution after alpha-beta-depleted transplantation in children. In germline, CDR1 is SEHNR, CDR2 FQNEAQ (reference sequence). This CDR3 comprises 13 residues. Trimming took 2 bases from V and 4 from J, leaving 8 bases between them. Unique molecular identifiers were built into the TCRbeta library. One entry per CDR3 protein results from TCRdb running MiXCR on the PCR reads. Here the sample spans about 400,000 distinct CDR3 sequences, about 20% being singletons. The V call is TRBV7-9, the J call TRBJ1-1; D is ambiguous. The sequence came from a human donor who donated a stem cell graft to a child with acute myeloid leukemia. This specimen was PBMCs from the stem cell graft donor, taken from the stem cell graft. CDR3 amino acids: CASSLIEGTEAFF. As DNA, the CDR3 is TGTGCCAGCAGCTTAATAGAGGGCACTGAAGCTTTCTTT.